One sample yielded the 10 T cell receptor beta chains listed below, sequenced in a study of cytomegalovirus exposure and HLA in healthy donors. The PCR had 60 Vbeta and 13 Jbeta primers. TCRdb keeps only in-frame clones here, not all; method: immunoSEQ multiplex PCR. The top ten hold under 7.5% of the sample, which has about 200,000 clones, around 86% seen once. The sequenced sample was PBMCs. These receptors all stem from a woman between 45 and 65 years old in good health and CMV-seropositive.

This clone was seen just once. This sequence joins TRBV7-9 and TRBJ1-5; D not certain. Germline loops: CDR1 SEHNR, CDR2 FQNEAQ (reference sequence). Trimming took 4 bases from V and 0 from J, leaving 4 bases between them. The CDR3 runs to 13 residues. CDR3 in amino acids: CASSSGSNQPQHF. CDR3 coding DNA: TGTGCCAGCAGCTCGGGTAGCAATCAGCCCCAGCATTTT.

The chain's CDR3 is CASSGLAGATGELFF. The DNA for the CDR3 is TGTGCCAGCAGTGGGCTAGCGGGAGCCACCGGGGAGCTGTTTTTT. The V and J genes are TRBV2 and TRBJ2-2; 10 bases fit TRBD2. Trimming removed 4 bases from V and 4 bases from J; junction bases left unmatched: 3. This CDR3 has 15 residues. Germline V gene data show CDR1 as SNHLY and CDR2 as FYNNEI.

About this clone: Its ends do not fully match the called genes, so a read error is possible. V and J are TRBV5-5 and TRBJ2-4, with no clear D. Germline loops: CDR1 SGHKS, CDR2 YYEKEE (reference sequence). The CDR3 runs to 16 residues. CDR3 nucleotide sequence: TGTGCCAGCAGCTCCCGCTTTGATTCAGCCAAAAACAGTCAGTACTTC. This codes for CASSSRFDSAKNSQYF.

The chain recombines TRBV29-1 with TRBJ2-1, with 7 bases fitting TRBD2. The germline V gene encodes CDR1 SQVTM and CDR2 ANQGSEA. Trimming took 7 bases from V and 7 from J; bases not matched to a gene: 4. The CDR3 covers 11 residues. The CDR3 loop is CSAGRENEQFF. CDR3 nucleotides: TGCAGCGCCGGGCGGGAGAATGAGCAGTTCTTC.

Comments on this clone: Compared with germline, one end of the junction differs, possibly owing to a read error. J is TRBJ2-6 and V is TRBV28; possible D gene TRBD1, 6 bases. CDR3 length: 17 amino acids. Germline V gives CDR1 MDHEN, CDR2 SYDVKM. Here the CDR3 DNA reads TGTGCCAGCAGTTTGTCCAAGGGGGTCTCTGGGGCCAACGGCCTGACTTTC. This codes for CASSLSKGVSGANGLTF.

The CDR3 sequence: CASSFALPGEKLFF. CDR3 in DNA: TGTGCCAGCAGCTTTGCCCTACCAGGTGAAAAACTGTTTTTT. The chain employs TRBV7-9 and TRBJ1-4; D remains unclear. The CDR3 runs to 14 residues. V lost 3 bases and J lost 7, with 12 bases in between. Per germline, CDR1 SEHNR and CDR2 FQNEAQ (reference sequence).

The chain joins TRBV6-1 to TRBJ1-1, with D possibly TRBD1 on 5 matching bases. Per germline, CDR1 MNHNS and CDR2 SASEGT. The CDR3 covers 13 residues. Trimming pared 7 bases from V and 11 bases from J, leaving 20 bases between. The CDR3, as DNA: TGTGCCAGCACTGCCTATGCGTCAGGGCGGGCTTTCTTT. Translated, it gives CASTAYASGRAFF.

This clone turned up a few times. The CDR3 loop is CASRGGTSGLNEQFF. In nucleotides, the CDR3 is TGTGCCAGCAGGGGGGGGACTAGCGGTCTCAATGAGCAGTTCTTC. The genes are TRBV27 and TRBJ2-1, with 11 bases that match TRBD2. The trim removed 6 bases at V and 6 bases at J, leaving 7 bases unmatched. The CDR3 contains 15 residues. The germline gives CDR1 MNHEY, CDR2 SMNVEV (reference sequence).

The V and J genes are TRBV18 and TRBJ1-3; D is unclear. CDR3 length: 13 residues. V was pared by 3 bases and J by 4 bases, with 7 bases between. Germline V gene data show CDR1 as KGHSH and CDR2 as LQKENI. As DNA, the CDR3 is TGTGCCAGCTCACCTCTACGGGGAAACACCATATATTTT. Residues: CASSPLRGNTIYF.

This clone has a handful of counts. This sequence joins TRBV4-1 and TRBJ2-1, with 11 bases that match TRBD2. This CDR3 is built from 16 residues. Germline CDR1 MGHRA, CDR2 YSYEKL. V dropped 0 bases and J dropped 7; count of bases not matched to a gene: 5. This chain's CDR3 is CASSQDRTSGWNEQFF. The CDR3 bases are TGCGCCAGCAGCCAAGACCGGACTAGCGGGTGGAATGAGCAGTTCTTC.